What follows are 27 T cell receptor beta chains derived from one specimen sequenced in a study of T cells after yellow fever vaccination. TCRdb reanalysed the 5' RACE reads using MiXCR and keeps one entry per CDR3 protein. The sample includes 120,000 or so distinct CDR3 sequences, roughly 7.2% of them seen just once. The material sequenced was CD4+ T cells sorted from PBMCs, taken around 45 days after the first yellow fever vaccination. The receptors derive from a man younger than 35 who received the YFV17D yellow fever vaccine.

The chain joins TRBV18 to TRBJ1-5, with a possible D match to TRBD1 (5 bases). CDR1 and CDR2 (germline): KGHSH, LQKENI. The V end was cut by 3 bases, the J end by 6 bases, with 21 bases between. This CDR3 comprises 17 residues. The CDR3 loop reads CASSPPTRGGLAQPQHF. CDR3 DNA: TGTGCCAGCTCACCTCCAACCCGGGGGGGACTCGCTCAGCCCCAGCATTTT.

Ten or more counts support this clonotype. The J gene is TRBJ1-1, the V gene TRBV6-5, with 7 bases fitting TRBD1. Trimming cost V 4 bases and J 6 bases; bases outside gene matches: 11. The CDR3 totals 15 residues. The germline V gene has CDR1 MNHEY and CDR2 SVGAGI. This CDR3 is CASSFTGQPMPEAFF. The CDR3 DNA reads TGTGCCAGCAGTTTTACGGGACAGCCCATGCCTGAAGCTTTCTTT.

This clonotype has ten or more counts. The genes are TRBV6-1 and TRBJ2-3; weak D call: TRBD2 (6 bases). V was clipped by 5 bases and J by 6 bases, with 18 bases between them. Looked up from germline, CDR1 is MNHNS and CDR2 is SASEGT. The CDR3 loop spans 15 amino acids. The CDR3 nucleotides are TGTGCCAGCAGTCCCCCGGAGGGACCCCGGGATACGCAGTATTTT. The encoded protein is CASSPPEGPRDTQYF.

This clonotype has just a few counts. The chain combines TRBV5-1 with TRBJ2-1; no reliable D call. CDR1 and CDR2 from the germline V gene are SGHRS and YFSETQ. Trimming took off 6 bases at V and 9 bases at J, with 19 bases between the two ends. This CDR3 comprises 14 residues. CDR3 in DNA: TGCGCCAGCAACACCGGGCAATCGAGTAGTGAGCAGTTCTTC. Translating it yields CASNTGQSSSEQFF.

In this sample, this clonotype turned up many times. The CDR3, as DNA: TGTGCCAGCAGTCTCCGGGCCTATGGCTACACCTTC. Translating gives CASSLRAYGYTF. V and J are TRBV28 and TRBJ1-2; no clear D gene. The CDR3 length is 12 residues. Germline values: CDR1 MDHEN, CDR2 SYDVKM. V dropped 5 bases and J dropped 4 bases, with 8 bases sitting between them.

This clonotype showed up many times. This chain joins TRBV5-1 and TRBJ1-1, with 7 bases fitting TRBD1. The J segment lost 4 bases and the V segment lost 4 bases, leaving 7 bases of the junction unmatched. The germline gives CDR1 SGHRS, CDR2 YFSETQ. This CDR3 region has 14 residues. The CDR3 nucleotides are TGCGCCAGCAGCCCCGACAGGGCGGGCACTGAAGCTTTCTTT. This gives the protein CASSPDRAGTEAFF.

In this sample, this clonotype turned up many times. This chain connects TRBV5-1 to TRBJ1-1; no reliable D call. The V end lost 0 bases, the J end lost 4 bases, and 13 bases lay between the germline ends. From germline, CDR1 is SGHRS and CDR2 YFSETQ. The length of the CDR3 is 15 residues. The CDR3: CASSLDGRLSTEAFF. CDR3 DNA sequence: TGCGCCAGCAGCTTGGACGGAAGGTTGTCCACTGAAGCTTTCTTT.

This clonotype was recorded at least ten times. The chain employs TRBV12-3 or TRBV12-4 and TRBJ2-3, with no clear D. The CDR3 contains 12 residues. V lost 3 bases and J 4 bases, leaving 5 bases between the germline ends. This CDR3 reads CASSLFADTQYF. The CDR3 bases are TGTGCCAGCAGTTTGTTTGCAGATACGCAGTATTTT.

This clonotype was counted many times. This sequence joins TRBV3-1 and TRBJ2-3, with TRBD1 matching over 7 bases. V trimming: 3 bases; J trimming: 1 base; junction bases outside the gene matches: 7. Germline lookup yields CDR1 LGHDT and CDR2 YNNKEL (reference sequence). This CDR3 comprises 16 residues. The CDR3: CASSHGGQPGTDTQYF. The CDR3 DNA follows: TGTGCCAGCAGCCATGGGGGACAGCCTGGCACAGATACGCAGTATTTT.

This clonotype occurred many times. This chain connects TRBV6-5 to TRBJ2-7; a weak D match, TRBD2 (6 bases). The germline gives CDR1 MNHEY, CDR2 SVGAGI. V shed 7 bases and J shed 1 base, with 8 bases lying between them. This CDR3 is built from 12 residues. DNA of the CDR3: TGTGCCAGCAAGGGGAGGTCCTACGAGCAGTACTTC. Translated, it gives CASKGRSYEQYF.

This clonotype was observed many times. CDR3 residues: CSSREGALDIQYF. CDR3 nucleotides: TGCAGTTCAAGGGAGGGGGCATTGGACATTCAGTACTTC. The chain links TRBV20-1 to TRBJ2-4; D may match TRBD1 or TRBD2 (7 bases each). This CDR3 comprises 13 residues. Germline V lookup: CDR1 DFQATT, CDR2 SNEGSKA (reference sequence). V was cut by 8 bases and J by 8 bases, with 19 bases left in between.

This clonotype was observed many times. V gene TRBV5-1 combines with J gene TRBJ2-7, with D perhaps assigned TRBD1 or TRBD2 (5 bases each). V was pared by 0 bases and J by 7 bases, with 20 bases between. The length of the CDR3 is 16 residues. The germline CDR1 and CDR2 sequences are SGHRS and YFSETQ. The CDR3 region has the DNA TGCGCCAGCAGCTTGGGGGACGCTGCGGCTTCGGGGGAGCAGTACTTC. Its translation is CASSLGDAAASGEQYF.

This clonotype was counted ten times or more. The chain joins TRBV5-1 to TRBJ1-6; D unclear. V lost 1 base, J lost 3 bases, and 8 bases lay in between. This CDR3 region has 15 residues. Looked up from germline, CDR1 is SGHRS and CDR2 is YFSETQ. The CDR3 DNA reads as TGCGCCAGCAGCTTGCAGATGAACTATAATTCACCCCTCCACTTT. This encodes CASSLQMNYNSPLHF.

This clonotype was seen repeatedly, ten times or more. The chain links TRBV9 to TRBJ2-5; TRBD2 matches 11 bases. The CDR3 runs 15 residues. J lost 4 bases, V lost 1 base, and 3 bases had no gene match. Germline CDR1 reads SGDLS; CDR2 reads YYNGEE. CDR3 residues: CASSVMLAGGETQYF. In nucleotides, the CDR3 is TGTGCCAGCAGCGTAATGCTAGCGGGGGGAGAGACCCAGTACTTC.

This clonotype appeared a single time. This clone may be a read error of a much larger clone one base away. The CDR3 spells CASSVHHLTYEQYV. The CDR3 DNA sequence: TGTGCCAGCAGTGTTCATCATTTGACCTACGAGCAGTACGTC. The chain links TRBV28 to TRBJ2-7, with D uncertain. Germline V lookup: CDR1 MDHEN, CDR2 SYDVKM. The V and J ends lost 5 bases and 2 bases respectively, with 13 bases between them. The CDR3 consists of 14 residues.

In its sample, this clonotype was seen many times. V is TRBV7-2 and J is TRBJ2-5; TRBD2 might be the D (5 bases). The CDR3 has 15 residues. V was shortened by 5 bases and J by 9 bases, with 22 bases between the two germline ends. The germline CDR1 and CDR2 sequences are SGHTA and FQGNSA. The CDR3 sequence is CASSRPEGLPRAQYF. The CDR3 DNA reads TGTGCCAGCAGCCGTCCCGAAGGACTGCCCCGGGCCCAGTACTTC.

This chain links TRBV27 with TRBJ2-7; 9 nucleotides agree with TRBD1. Germline values: CDR1 MNHEY, CDR2 SMNVEV (reference sequence). Trimming cost V 4 bases and J 5 bases; bases outside gene matches: 6. The CDR3 spans 14 residues. The CDR3 DNA is TGTGCCAGCAGTTCCCGGGACAGGGTCCACGAGCAGTACTTC. It is translated as CASSSRDRVHEQYF.

This clonotype was counted many times. The genes are TRBV6-6 and TRBJ2-7; D remains ambiguous. V was pared by 4 bases and J by 5 bases, with 9 bases between. Germline assignment: CDR1 MNHNY and CDR2 SVGAGI (reference sequence). The CDR3 runs 12 residues. CDR3 protein: CASSLPNNEQYF. CDR3 nucleotide sequence: TGTGCCAGCAGTTTGCCGAATAACGAGCAGTACTTC.

This clonotype was counted at least ten times. This chain links TRBV20-1 with TRBJ1-3; the D is unclear. The ends were cut back, 6 bases at V and 4 bases at J, with 13 bases in the middle. The CDR3 covers 13 residues. Germline assignment: CDR1 DFQATT and CDR2 SNEGSKA (reference sequence). CDR3 protein: CSAQGVLGNTIYF. The CDR3 bases are TGCAGTGCCCAAGGAGTGCTCGGAAACACCATATATTTT.

This clonotype was observed a few times. The chain has TRBV5-6 and TRBJ2-7; no clear D. Per the germline V gene, CDR1 is SGHDT and CDR2 is YYEEEE. With 4 bases removed from V and 7 bases from J, the gap between germline ends came to 9 bases. The CDR3 loop spans 11 amino acids. CDR3 coding DNA: TGTGCCAGCAGCGACGATGTAGAGCAGTACTTC. Its translation: CASSDDVEQYF.

This clonotype was recorded at least ten times. This chain uses TRBV7-9 with TRBJ2-7; D might be TRBD1 (6 bases). CDR3 size: 15 residues. Germline V CDR1 and CDR2: SEHNR, FQNEAQ (reference sequence). Trimming left V 4 bases short and J 0 bases short, with 13 bases between. For the CDR3, the DNA is TGTGCCAGCAGCTGGGGGCAGGGGAGCTCCTACGAGCAGTACTTC. Translation: CASSWGQGSSYEQYF.

This rearrangement joins TRBV18 to TRBJ2-7; TRBD1 matches at 8 bases. Germline CDR1 is KGHSH and CDR2 is LQKENI. This CDR3 region has 15 residues. The trim removed 3 bases at V and 2 bases at J, leaving 6 bases unmatched. The CDR3 loop is CASSPGQAPTYEQYF. The CDR3 bases are TGTGCCAGCTCACCGGGACAGGCTCCCACCTACGAGCAGTACTTC.

Note on this clonotype: A much bigger clone sits one base away, suggesting this may be a read error. V is TRBV10-3 and J is TRBJ2-5; D is possibly TRBD1 or TRBD2 (5 bases each). The V end lost 6 bases, the J end lost 5 bases, and 13 bases lay between the germline ends. Germline loops: CDR1 ENHRY, CDR2 SYGVKD. This CDR3 region has 13 residues. CDR3 region: CAISGTVDETQYF. DNA for the CDR3: TGTGCCATCAGCGGGACGGTTGACGAGACCCAGTACTTC.

This clonotype was detected many times. The V and J genes are TRBV6-2 or TRBV6-3 and TRBJ1-5, with TRBD1 as a possible D gene (6 bases). The CDR3 sequence is 14 residues long. Looked up from germline, CDR1 is MNHEY and CDR2 is SVGEGT. Trimming stripped 6 bases from V and 5 bases from J, with 14 bases between. The CDR3 sequence: CASSHRGADQPQHF. CDR3 DNA: TGTGCCAGCAGCCACCGGGGGGCGGATCAGCCCCAGCATTTT.

The rearrangement links TRBV12-3 or TRBV12-4 to TRBJ2-1, with 11 bases aligning to TRBD2. The CDR3 has 16 residues. V shed 4 bases and J 6 bases; nucleotides not matched to a gene: 8. CDR3 in amino acids: CASSSSSGGFSNEQFF. In nucleotides, the CDR3 is TGTGCCAGCAGTTCATCTAGCGGGGGGTTTTCCAATGAGCAGTTCTTC.

This clonotype was seen many times. The chain carries TRBV7-2 and TRBJ1-6; no definite D call. Germline V gives CDR1 SGHTA, CDR2 FQGNSA. This CDR3 contains 13 residues. V shed 4 bases and J shed 2 bases, with 3 bases lying between them. The DNA for the CDR3 is TGTGCCAGCAGCTCAACCTATAATTCACCCCTCCACTTT. Protein product: CASSSTYNSPLHF. Filled out from reference TRBV7-2 and TRBJ1-6, the complete variable domain reads GAGVSQSPSNKVTEKGKDVELRCDPISGHTALYWYRQSLGQGLEFLIYFQGNSAPDKSGLPSDRFSAERTGGSVSTLTIQRTQQEDSAVYLCASSSTYNSPLHFGNGTRLTVT.

Here the CDR3 DNA reads TGCGCCAGCTCCCCGAGAATTTCCTACGAGCAGTACTTC. Its protein is CASSPRISYEQYF. This chain joins TRBV23-1 and TRBJ2-7; D ambiguous. TRBV23-1 is marked as an open reading frame, function uncertain. The CDR3 covers 13 residues. The V end lost 8 bases, the J end lost 1 base, and 12 bases lay between the germline ends.